What follows are 29 T cell receptor beta chains derived from one specimen sequenced in a study of T cell repertoires in cytomegalovirus infection. TCRdb fed the reads into MiXCR, producing one record per CDR3 protein. Of 560,000 or so distinct CDR3 sequences listed, approximately 16% were seen once; the top ten hold roughly a quarter. Sequencing was performed on CD8+ T cells from PBMCs. The receptors here all came from a human donor in good health (CMV status not recorded). Some clones in this sample may be carry-over from other donors' samples.

This clonotype was found a few times. The rearrangement uses TRBV20-1 and TRBJ2-3, with TRBD2 identical over 8 bases. J gave up 0 bases and V 0 bases, and 11 bases lay outside the gene matches. CDR3 length: 18 amino acids. The germline V gene encodes CDR1 DFQATT and CDR2 SNEGSKA (reference sequence). The CDR3 here is CSARDTSGSGPSTDTQYF. The CDR3 region has the DNA TGCAGTGCTAGAGATACCAGCGGGAGTGGGCCTAGCACAGATACGCAGTATTTT.

The rearrangement joins TRBV9 to TRBJ2-7; 10 nucleotides align to TRBD1. The germline gives CDR1 SGDLS, CDR2 YYNGEE. The CDR3 covers 15 residues. The trim removed 3 bases at V and 5 bases at J, leaving 8 bases unmatched. CDR3 in amino acids: CASSAPGQGRHEQYF. The CDR3 DNA follows: TGTGCCAGCAGCGCCCCGGGACAGGGGCGGCACGAGCAGTACTTC.

On this clonotype itself: A much larger clone lies a single base off, so this may be a read error. V gene TRBV7-4 combines with J gene TRBJ2-1; D perhaps matches TRBD2 (6 bases). This CDR3 is 16 amino acids long. Germline V gene data show CDR1 as SGHVT and CDR2 as SQSDAQ. The CDR3 is CASRPSRDGSYNKQFF. The CDR3 DNA follows: TGTGCCAGCCGCCCCTCGCGGGACGGCTCCTACAATAAGCAGTTCTTC.

This clonotype was detected a few times. The V and J genes are TRBV11-2 and TRBJ1-4; 11 positions agree with TRBD1. From germline, CDR1 is SGHAT and CDR2 FQNNGV. The junction had 5 bases not matched to a gene; V was cut back by 3 bases and J by 2 bases. The CDR3 is 17 amino acids. This CDR3 is CASSLGTGGLTNEKLFF. Written as DNA, the CDR3 is TGTGCCAGCAGCTTGGGGACAGGGGGGCTTACTAATGAAAAACTGTTTTTT.

The chain has TRBV10-2 and TRBJ2-1, with D tentatively TRBD2 (5 bases). Germline V gene data show CDR1 as WSHSY and CDR2 as SAAADI. The CDR3 consists of 11 residues. V was clipped by 3 bases and J by 15 bases, with 12 bases between them. CDR3 amino acids: CASSDGGSGFF. CDR3 DNA: TGCGCCAGCAGTGACGGAGGCAGCGGGTTCTTC.

This clonotype showed up many times. Germline is not matched at one junction end, which may reflect a read error. J is TRBJ2-5 and V is TRBV7-7; TRBD2 is a possible D gene (6 bases). Looked up from germline, CDR1 is SSHAT and CDR2 is FNYEAQ (reference sequence). CDR3 length: 15 amino acids. CDR3 loop: CASSPRDRGLETQYF. Written as DNA, the CDR3 is TGTGCTAGCAGCCCGCGGGACCGAGGGTTGGAGACCCAGTACTTC.

A few counts support this clonotype. The chain recombines TRBV6-5 with TRBJ2-6; no clear D gene. Germline-derived CDR1 and CDR2 are MNHEY and SVGAGI. Trimming cost V 0 bases and J 4 bases, with 7 bases left between them. This CDR3 comprises 15 residues. The CDR3 DNA sequence: TGTGCCAGCAGTTACTCGGCCCCCGGGGCCAACGTCCTGACTTTC. Its protein is CASSYSAPGANVLTF.

This clonotype occurred many times. This chain connects TRBV27 to TRBJ2-5, with 8 positions matching TRBD1. V lost 3 bases and J lost 5; bases outside the gene matches: 8. Germline-derived CDR1 and CDR2 are MNHEY and SMNVEV (reference sequence). The CDR3 is 15 residues long. The CDR3 DNA reads as TGTGCCAGCAGTTTCTCAGGGGGCGGTTGGGAGACCCAGTACTTC. Its protein is CASSFSGGGWETQYF.

This clonotype was seen many times. The V and J genes are TRBV10-3 and TRBJ2-1, with D perhaps matching TRBD1 or TRBD2 (6 bases each). The CDR3 runs 17 residues. V lost 7 bases and J 0 bases, leaving 19 bases between the germline ends. Germline CDR1 reads ENHRY; CDR2 reads SYGVKD. The CDR3 DNA reads TGTGCCATCATGGGGGGAACAGGGCCGAGCTCCTACAATGAGCAGTTCTTC. As protein: CAIMGGTGPSSYNEQFF.

This clonotype has just a few counts. This chain uses TRBV4-1 with TRBJ2-7; D ambiguous. Germline V gene sequence: CDR1 MGHRA, CDR2 YSYEKL. V gave up 0 bases and J gave up 0 bases, with 9 bases separating them. This CDR3 has 15 residues. CDR3 sequence (DNA): TGCGCCAGCAGCCAAGAACCAGGCTACTCCTACGAGCAGTACTTC. This sequence encodes CASSQEPGYSYEQYF.

This clonotype was detected ten times or more. The chain recombines TRBV12-3 or TRBV12-4 with TRBJ2-1, with TRBD2 matching 8 bases. The CDR3 is 15 residues long. V was pared by 1 base and J by 1 base, with 0 bases of the junction left unmatched. DNA of the CDR3: TGTGCCAGCAGTTTAGGACTAGCGTCCTACAATGAGCAGTTCTTC. Protein sequence: CASSLGLASYNEQFF.

This clonotype was seen repeatedly, ten times or more. The chain recombines TRBV14 with TRBJ2-7, with TRBD1 matching over 8 bases. In germline, CDR1 is SGHDN, CDR2 FVKESK. The CDR3 consists of 17 residues. V shed 0 bases, J shed 1 base, and the junction held 8 bases outside the gene matches. CDR3: CASSQETGDEGSYEQYF. DNA of the CDR3: TGTGCCAGCAGCCAAGAGACAGGGGACGAAGGATCCTACGAGCAGTACTTC.

This clonotype was detected ten times or more. The chain links TRBV7-9 to TRBJ2-5, with 7 bases lining up with TRBD1. Germline lookup yields CDR1 SEHNR and CDR2 FQNEAQ (reference sequence). The CDR3 loop spans 14 amino acids. Unmatched junction bases numbered 4, after V lost 5 bases and J lost 1 base. Here the CDR3 DNA reads TGTGCCAGCAGCCCGAGGACAGGCCAAGAGACCCAGTACTTC. Residues: CASSPRTGQETQYF. Full variable domain (remainder filled in from reference TRBV7-9 and TRBJ2-5): DTGVSQNPRHKITKRGQNVTFRCDPISEHNRLYWYRQTLGQGPEFLTYFQNEAQLEKSRLLSDRFSAERPKGSFSTLEIQRTEQGDSAMYLCASSPRTGQETQYFGPGTRLLVL.

The J gene is TRBJ2-7, the V gene TRBV6-6; possible D gene TRBD2, 6 bases. Germline assignment: CDR1 MNHNY and CDR2 SVGAGI (reference sequence). The CDR3 has 14 residues. The germline V and J ends were trimmed by 8 bases and 2 bases, with 16 bases remaining between them. CDR3 sequence: CASSRLVGTYEQYF. For the CDR3, the DNA is TGTGCCAGCTCCCGACTAGTCGGTACCTACGAGCAGTACTTC.

This clonotype was recorded a few times. For the CDR3, the DNA is TGTGCCAGCAGTTGGGGGACAGGGGCTACTGAAGCTTTCTTT. The encoded protein is CASSWGTGATEAFF. The V gene is TRBV6-5, the J gene TRBJ1-1, with 10 bases that match TRBD1. The CDR3 is made up of 14 amino acids. Germline-derived CDR1 and CDR2 are MNHEY and SVGAGI. Germline trimming cut 4 bases from V and 5 bases from J; bases unmatched to any gene: 4.

This clonotype appeared many times. The chain employs TRBV5-4 and TRBJ2-7; D call uncertain. Trimming shortened V by 2 bases and J by 7 bases, and 13 bases separated the two germline ends. The CDR3 runs to 13 residues. Germline V gene data show CDR1 as SGHNT and CDR2 as YYREEE (reference sequence). As DNA, the CDR3 is TGTGCCAGCAGCTTCTCCCGAGCGCCTGAGCAGTACTTC. Encoded protein: CASSFSRAPEQYF.

This clonotype has just a few counts. The chain joins TRBV5-5 to TRBJ2-1, with D tentatively TRBD1 (5 bases). Germline CDR1 is SGHKS and CDR2 is YYEKEE (reference sequence). There are 18 residues in the CDR3. V lost 5 bases to trimming and J lost 2 bases, with 23 bases between them. The CDR3 sequence is CASSLKPPRTTTYNEQFF. CDR3 DNA sequence: TGTGCCAGCAGTCTGAAACCTCCTAGGACAACCACCTACAATGAGCAGTTCTTC.

There are a few counts of this clonotype. This chain connects TRBV20-1 to TRBJ1-1; a weak D match, TRBD1 (6 bases). Trimming pared 0 bases from V and 1 base from J, leaving 12 bases between. The CDR3 covers 15 residues. Germline V gene lookup returns CDR1 DFQATT and CDR2 SNEGSKA (reference sequence). This CDR3 reads CSAREIGTQNTEAFF. CDR3 nucleotides: TGCAGTGCTAGAGAGATTGGGACACAGAACACTGAAGCTTTCTTT.

V gene TRBV5-1 combines with J gene TRBJ1-1; no clear D. The V gene's germline CDR1 is SGHRS and CDR2 YFSETQ. Trimming left V 1 base short and J 7 bases short, with 8 bases between. The CDR3 runs to 12 residues. The CDR3 DNA sequence: TGCGCCAGCAGCTTGAACGGACGTGAAGCTTTCTTT. Translation: CASSLNGREAFF. Full variable domain (remainder filled in from reference TRBV5-1 and TRBJ1-1): KAGVTQTPRYLIKTRGQQVTLSCSPISGHRSVSWYQQTPGQGLQFLFEYFSETQRNKGNFPGRFSGRQFSNSRSEMNVSTLELGDSALYLCASSLNGREAFFGQGTRLTVV.

This chain links TRBV28 with TRBJ2-1; the match to TRBD2 covers 13 bases. The J segment lost 7 bases and the V segment lost 1 base, leaving 7 bases of the junction unmatched. The germline V gene has CDR1 MDHEN and CDR2 SYDVKM. CDR3 length: 17 residues. The CDR3, as DNA: TGTGCCAGCAGTTTATACGCCGGACTAGCGGGAGCAAATGAGCAGTTCTTC. Residues: CASSLYAGLAGANEQFF.

This clonotype was picked up many times. The genes are TRBV7-9 and TRBJ1-1; TRBD1 might be the D (6 bases). Germline loops: CDR1 SEHNR, CDR2 FQNEAQ (reference sequence). CDR3 size: 13 residues. V was clipped by 8 bases and J by 5 bases, with 15 bases between them. The CDR3 here is CASGRGGDTEAFF. CDR3 nucleotide sequence: TGTGCCAGCGGGAGGGGGGGCGATACTGAAGCTTTCTTT.

This clonotype was counted many times. V is TRBV7-9 and J is TRBJ1-5; D possibly corresponds to TRBD1 (6 bases). The CDR3 consists of 14 residues. V lost 4 bases to trimming and J lost 4 bases, with 11 bases between them. Germline values: CDR1 SEHNR, CDR2 FQNEAQ (reference sequence). The CDR3 region is CASSYRDINQPQHF. The CDR3 coding sequence is TGTGCCAGCAGCTACCGGGACATAAATCAGCCCCAGCATTTT.

As concerns this clonotype: A clone one base away is much larger, so this may be a read error. Here the CDR3 reads CASGPSQGANYGYTF. The CDR3 DNA follows: TGTGCCAGCGGGCCCTCACAGGGGGCGAACTATGGCTACACCTTC. The rearrangement joins TRBV7-3 to TRBJ1-2, with 9 positions matching TRBD1. J lost 2 bases, V lost 8 bases, and 9 bases had no gene match. CDR1 and CDR2 from the germline V gene are SGHTA and FQGTGA. The length of the CDR3 is 15 residues.

The genes are TRBV9 and TRBJ1-1; D may be TRBD1 (5 bases). Trimming cost V 0 bases and J 3 bases, with 9 bases left between them. The CDR3 loop spans 14 amino acids. Germline CDR1 reads SGDLS; CDR2 reads YYNGEE. CDR3 amino acids: CASSVDRSDTEAFF. The CDR3 nucleotides read TGTGCCAGCAGCGTAGACAGGTCTGACACTGAAGCTTTCTTT.

This clonotype was recorded many times. The V and J genes are TRBV19 and TRBJ2-2; 12 nucleotides align to TRBD1. This CDR3 contains 16 residues. V lost 4 bases to trimming and J lost 7 bases; unmatched junction nucleotides: 7. Germline V CDR1 and CDR2: LNHDA, SQIVND (reference sequence). DNA for the CDR3: TGTGCCAGTAGTACCTGGGGACAGGGGGCGATCGGGGAGCTGTTTTTT. Translated: CASSTWGQGAIGELFF.

Many counts were recorded for this clonotype. The genes are TRBV7-2 and TRBJ2-7; 11 bases are a match to TRBD2. The CDR3 has 14 amino acids. Germline CDR1 and CDR2: SGHTA and FQGNSA. After removal of 5 bases from V and 7 bases from J, the junction contained 7 bases not matched to a gene. The CDR3 nucleotides read TGTGCCAGCAGCGAACTAGCGGGAGCGCTGGAGCAGTACTTC. It encodes CASSELAGALEQYF. The variable domain in full, completed from reference TRBV7-2 and TRBJ2-7, reads GAGVSQSPSNKVTEKGKDVELRCDPISGHTALYWYRQSLGQGLEFLIYFQGNSAPDKSGLPSDRFSAERTGGSVSTLTIQRTQQEDSAVYLCASSELAGALEQYFGPGTRLTVT.

This clonotype was detected ten times or more. The chain uses TRBV7-9 and TRBJ2-3, with 7 bases matching TRBD2. This CDR3 spans 16 amino acids. The trim removed 5 bases at V and 4 bases at J, leaving 12 bases unmatched. Germline CDR1 SEHNR, CDR2 FQNEAQ (reference sequence). Here the CDR3 DNA reads TGTGCCAGCAGCCAGAGCCAGCTAGCGGAAGCAGATACGCAGTATTTT. This gives the protein CASSQSQLAEADTQYF.

This clonotype was counted many times. V usage is TRBV4-1 and J usage is TRBJ1-3, with TRBD1 identical over 9 bases. The ends lost 8 bases at V and 4 bases at J; junction bases unmatched: 9. This CDR3 is 15 amino acids long. CDR1 is MGHRA and CDR2 is YSYEKL in the germline V gene. The CDR3 DNA follows: TGCGCCAGCGGTGGACAGGGGATTACCGGAAACACCATATATTTT. This codes for CASGGQGITGNTIYF.

This clonotype was counted ten times or more. The rearrangement links TRBV7-2 to TRBJ2-4, with 10 bases fitting TRBD1. Germline V CDR1 and CDR2: SGHTA, FQGNSA. The V segment lost 5 bases and the J segment 11 bases; nucleotides outside the gene matches: 9. This CDR3 region has 14 residues. The CDR3 DNA reads TGTGCCAGCAGCCCGGGACAGGGGCTAGTGTTTCAGTACTTC. Translating it yields CASSPGQGLVFQYF.